These 6 T cell receptor beta chains originate from one sample sequenced in a study of tissue T cells after allogeneic stem cell transplantation. Time point here: mouse harvest day 7 after allogeneic transplant. Each mouse received 10^7 T-cell-depleted marrow cells plus 10^6 splenic CD5+ T cells by tail vein. Only in-frame clones appear in the TCRdb table, and some are missing; sequencing was by immunoSEQ multiplex PCR. This sample has around 6,500 clones; roughly 46% occur once, and the top ten carry around 7.6%. Specimen: gut tissue. Receptors were obtained from a female BALB/c mouse given C57BL/6 T cells with graft-versus-host disease after an allogeneic hematopoietic cell transplant.

In the case of this clone: Gene labels here are mouse ones. The read falls 1 residue short of the CDR3 end, and the missing part is taken from the germline J gene. V is TRBV13-3 and J is TRBJ2-7, with a possible D match to TRBD2 (5 bases). The CDR3 has 14 residues. Trimming shortened V by 2 bases and J by 0 bases, and 9 bases separated the two germline ends. Germline CDR1 is NNHDY and CDR2 is SYVADS. The CDR3 DNA, read in part, is TGTGCCAGCAGTGAAATGGGGAGCTCCTATGAACAGTAC. As protein: CASSEMGSSYEQY. The full CDR3 protein reads CASSEMGSSYEQYF.

A few counts support this clone. Germline and genes: mouse. The CDR3 extends 1 residue past the end of the read, so its final part is completed from the germline J gene. This chain joins TRBV3 and TRBJ2-7; TRBD1 matches at 10 bases. The V gene's germline CDR1 is SNHLY and CDR2 FYNGKV (reference sequence). The length of the CDR3 is 15 residues. Unmatched junction bases numbered 6, after V lost 4 bases and J lost 3 bases. This CDR3 reads CASSSPGQGLYEQYF. CDR3 DNA, as far as it was read: TGTGCCAGCAGCTCTCCGGGACAGGGGCTCTATGAACAGTAC. The full variable domain, completed using reference TRBV3 and TRBJ2-7, is GPKVLQIPSHQIIDMGQMVTLNCDPVSNHLYFYWYKQILGQQMEFLVNFYNGKVMEKSKLFKDQFSVERPDGSYFTLKIQPTALEDSAVYFCASSSPGQGLYEQYFGPGTRLTVL.

About this clone itself: Germline and genes: mouse. The read terminates 1 residue ahead of where the CDR3 ends, so the germline J gene completes it. The chain carries TRBV19 and TRBJ2-1; D might be TRBD1 or TRBD2, each matching 5 bases. The CDR3 consists of 14 residues. CDR1 is FNHDT, CDR2 SITEND, per germline (reference sequence). The V end was cut by 2 bases, the J end by 3 bases, with 9 bases between. CDR3 protein: CASSIGALYAEQFF. The CDR3 bases that were read are TGTGCCAGCAGTATTGGGGCTCTCTATGCTGAGCAGTTC.

As for this clone: The gene names given are mouse names. Read coverage stops 1 residue before the CDR3 terminus; the germline J gene supplies the remainder. The genes are TRBV29 and TRBJ1-2, with D perhaps matching TRBD1 (6 bases). This CDR3 has 14 residues. Germline CDR1 is MSHET and CDR2 is SYDVDS. Trimming took off 0 bases at V and 4 bases at J, with 9 bases between the two ends. The DNA read from the CDR3 is TGTGCTAGCAGTTTATCGAGGGGGAGCTCCGACTACACC. It specifies CASSLSRGSSDYT. The entire CDR3 is CASSLSRGSSDYTF.

Only a few counts were recorded for this clone. The genes are named according to mouse. The read stops 1 residue short of the end of the CDR3; the missing end is completed from the germline J gene. V usage is TRBV26 and J usage is TRBJ2-7; the D is unclear. The CDR3 runs 13 residues. The V gene's germline CDR1 is KGHPV and CDR2 FQNQEV (reference sequence). Trimming removed 2 bases at V and 2 bases at J, with 7 bases between. CDR3 DNA, as far as it was read: TGTGCCAGCAGTCTGGGGCAGCCCTATGAACAGTAC. This sequence encodes CASSLGQPYEQY. The entire CDR3 is CASSLGQPYEQYF.

Within the sample, this clone is medium-sized. Gene and germline names: mouse. The read is 1 residue too short to cover the CDR3 end, so that end is filled in from the germline J gene. The V and J genes are TRBV26 and TRBJ2-7, with 10 bases matching TRBD2. CDR1 and CDR2 from the germline V gene are KGHPV and FQNQEV (reference sequence). V lost 4 bases to trimming and J lost 4 bases; unmatched junction nucleotides: 4. The CDR3 is 14 amino acids. The covered CDR3 bases are TGTGCCAGCAGTCCCCCGGACTGGGGGTATGAACAGTAC. This codes for CASSPPDWGYEQY. The CDR3 in full is CASSPPDWGYEQYF.